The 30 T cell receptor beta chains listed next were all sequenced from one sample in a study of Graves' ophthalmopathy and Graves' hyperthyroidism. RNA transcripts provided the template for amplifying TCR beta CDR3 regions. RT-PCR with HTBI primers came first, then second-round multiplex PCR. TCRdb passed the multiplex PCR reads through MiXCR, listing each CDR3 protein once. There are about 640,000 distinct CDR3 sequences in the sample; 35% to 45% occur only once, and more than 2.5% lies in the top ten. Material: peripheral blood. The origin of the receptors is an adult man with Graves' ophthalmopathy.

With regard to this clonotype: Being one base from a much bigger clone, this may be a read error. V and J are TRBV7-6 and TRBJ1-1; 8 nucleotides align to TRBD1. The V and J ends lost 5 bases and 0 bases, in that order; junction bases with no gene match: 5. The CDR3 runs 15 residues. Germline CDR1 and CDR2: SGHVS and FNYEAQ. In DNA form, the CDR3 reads TGTGCCAGCAGCGCTACAGGGGGGATGAACACTGAAGCTTTCTTT. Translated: CASSATGGMNTEAFF.

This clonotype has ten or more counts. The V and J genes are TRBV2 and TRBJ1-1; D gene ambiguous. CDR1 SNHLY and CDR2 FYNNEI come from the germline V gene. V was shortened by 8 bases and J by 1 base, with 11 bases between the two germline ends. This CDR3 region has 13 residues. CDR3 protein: CASRTDGNTEAFF. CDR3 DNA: TGTGCCAGCCGGACGGACGGGAACACTGAAGCTTTCTTT.

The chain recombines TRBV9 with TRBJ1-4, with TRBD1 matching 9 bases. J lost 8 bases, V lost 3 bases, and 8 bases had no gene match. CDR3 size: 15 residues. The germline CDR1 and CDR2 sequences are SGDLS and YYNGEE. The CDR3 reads CASSASGQGSEKLFF. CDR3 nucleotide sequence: TGTGCCAGCAGCGCGAGCGGACAGGGGAGCGAAAAACTGTTTTTT.

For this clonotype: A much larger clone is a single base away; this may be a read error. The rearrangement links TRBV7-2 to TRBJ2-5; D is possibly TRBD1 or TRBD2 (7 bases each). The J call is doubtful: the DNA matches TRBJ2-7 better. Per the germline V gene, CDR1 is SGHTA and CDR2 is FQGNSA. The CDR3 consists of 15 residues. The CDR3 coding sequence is TGTGTCAGCAGCTTTAAGCGGGACAGTACCTACGAGCAGTACTTC. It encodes CVSSFKRDSTYEQYF.

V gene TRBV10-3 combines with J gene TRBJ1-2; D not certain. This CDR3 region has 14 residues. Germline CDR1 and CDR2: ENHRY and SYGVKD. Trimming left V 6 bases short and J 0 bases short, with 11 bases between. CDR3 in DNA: TGTGCCATCAGGGCGAGTGTCTCTAACTATGGCTACACCTTC. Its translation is CAIRASVSNYGYTF.

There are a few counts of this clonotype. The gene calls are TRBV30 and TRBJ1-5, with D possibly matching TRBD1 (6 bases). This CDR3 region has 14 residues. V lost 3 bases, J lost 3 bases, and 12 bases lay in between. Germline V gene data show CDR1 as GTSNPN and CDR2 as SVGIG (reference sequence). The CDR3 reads CAWSLGGSNQPQHF. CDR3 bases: TGTGCCTGGAGCCTGGGGGGCTCCAATCAGCCCCAGCATTTT. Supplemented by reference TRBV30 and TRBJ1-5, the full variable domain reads SQTIHQWPATLVQPVGSPLSLECTVEGTSNPNLYWYRQAAGRGLQLLFYSVGIGQISSEVPQNLSASRPQDRQFILSSKKLLLSDSGFYLCAWSLGGSNQPQHFGDGTRLSIL.

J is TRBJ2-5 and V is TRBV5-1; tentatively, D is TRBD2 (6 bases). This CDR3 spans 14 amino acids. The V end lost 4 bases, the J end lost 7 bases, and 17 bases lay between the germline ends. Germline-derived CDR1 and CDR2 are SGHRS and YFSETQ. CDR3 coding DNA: TGCGCCAGCAGCCCGGAGGGGACCACCGGGACCCAGTACTTC. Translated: CASSPEGTTGTQYF. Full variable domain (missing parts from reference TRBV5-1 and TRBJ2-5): KAGVTQTPRYLIKTRGQQVTLSCSPISGHRSVSWYQQTPGQGLQFLFEYFSETQRNKGNFPGRFSGRQFSNSRSEMNVSTLELGDSALYLCASSPEGTTGTQYFGPGTRLLVL.

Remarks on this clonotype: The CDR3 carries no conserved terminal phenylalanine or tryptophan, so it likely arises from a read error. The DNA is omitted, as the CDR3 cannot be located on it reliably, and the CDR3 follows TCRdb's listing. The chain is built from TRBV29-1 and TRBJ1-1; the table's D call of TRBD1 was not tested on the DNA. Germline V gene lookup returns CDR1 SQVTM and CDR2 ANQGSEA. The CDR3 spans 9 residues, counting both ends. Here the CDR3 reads CSVVWDGVS.

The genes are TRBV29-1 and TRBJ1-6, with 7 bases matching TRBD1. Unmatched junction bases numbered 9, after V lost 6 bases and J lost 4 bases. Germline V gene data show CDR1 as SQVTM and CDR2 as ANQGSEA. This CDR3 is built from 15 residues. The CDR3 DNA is TGCAGCGTCAGGGGCCGGGACAGTTATAATTCACCCCTCCACTTT. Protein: CSVRGRDSYNSPLHF.

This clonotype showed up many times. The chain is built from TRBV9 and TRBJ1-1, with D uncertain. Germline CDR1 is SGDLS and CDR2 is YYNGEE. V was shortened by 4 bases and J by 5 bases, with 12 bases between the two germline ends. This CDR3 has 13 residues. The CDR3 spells CASSSSGLTEAFF. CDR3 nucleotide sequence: TGTGCCAGCAGCTCGTCAGGATTGACTGAAGCTTTCTTT.

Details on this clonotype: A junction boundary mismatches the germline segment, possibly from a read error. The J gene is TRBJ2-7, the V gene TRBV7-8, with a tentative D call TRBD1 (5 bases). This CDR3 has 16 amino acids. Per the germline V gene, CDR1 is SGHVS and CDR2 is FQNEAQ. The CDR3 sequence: CASSPRRTKGANEQYF. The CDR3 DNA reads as TGCGCCAGCAGCCCCCGCAGGACAAAGGGCGCTAACGAGCAGTACTTC.

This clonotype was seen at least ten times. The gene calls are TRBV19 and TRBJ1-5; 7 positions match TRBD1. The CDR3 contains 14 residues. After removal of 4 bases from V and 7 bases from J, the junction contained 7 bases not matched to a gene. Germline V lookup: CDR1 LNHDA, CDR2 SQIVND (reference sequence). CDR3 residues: CASSTMQGGQPQHF. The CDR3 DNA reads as TGTGCCAGTAGTACGATGCAGGGGGGCCAGCCCCAGCATTTT. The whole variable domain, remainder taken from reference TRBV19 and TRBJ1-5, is DGGITQSPKYLFRKEGQNVTLSCEQNLNHDAMYWYRQDPGQGLRLIYYSQIVNDFQKGDIAEGYSVSREKKESFPLTVTSAQKNPTAFYLCASSTMQGGQPQHFGDGTRLSIL.

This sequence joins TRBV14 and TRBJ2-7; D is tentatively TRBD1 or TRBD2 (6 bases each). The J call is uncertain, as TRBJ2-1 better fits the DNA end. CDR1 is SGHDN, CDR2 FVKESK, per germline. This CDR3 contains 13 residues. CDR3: CASSQDRAGEQFF. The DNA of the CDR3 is TGTGCCAGCAGCCAGGACAGAGCGGGTGAGCAGTTCTTC.

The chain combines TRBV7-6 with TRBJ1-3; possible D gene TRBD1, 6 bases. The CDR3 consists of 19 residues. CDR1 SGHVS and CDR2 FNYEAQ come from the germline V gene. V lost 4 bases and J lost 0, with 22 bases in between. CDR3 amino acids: CASSSGDGSYFDSGNTIYF. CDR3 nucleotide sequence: TGTGCCAGCAGCTCAGGGGACGGATCGTACTTTGACTCTGGAAACACCATATATTTT. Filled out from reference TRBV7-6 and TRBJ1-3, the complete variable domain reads GAGVSQSPRYKVTKRGQDVALRCDPISGHVSLYWYRQALGQGPEFLTYFNYEAQQDKSGLPNDRFSAERPEGSISTLTIQRTEQRDSAMYRCASSSGDGSYFDSGNTIYFGEGSWLTVV.

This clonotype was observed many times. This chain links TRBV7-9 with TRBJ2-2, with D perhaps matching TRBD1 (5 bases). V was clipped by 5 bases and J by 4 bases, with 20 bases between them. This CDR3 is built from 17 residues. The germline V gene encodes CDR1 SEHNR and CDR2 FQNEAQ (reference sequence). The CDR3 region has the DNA TGTGCCAGCAGCCAGACAGCGACTTGGACCCTCACCGGGGAGCTGTTTTTT. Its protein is CASSQTATWTLTGELFF.

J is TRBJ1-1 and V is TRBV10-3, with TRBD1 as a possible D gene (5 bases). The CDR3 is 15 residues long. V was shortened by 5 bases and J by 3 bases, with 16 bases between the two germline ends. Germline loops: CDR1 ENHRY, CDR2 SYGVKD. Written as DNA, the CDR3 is TGTGCCATCAGTTACGACAAGGTCAGGGACACTGAAGCTTTCTTT. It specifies CAISYDKVRDTEAFF.

CDR3 DNA: TGTGCCAGTAGTATAAGGACTAGCGGGAGCACCGGGGAGCTGTTTTTT. Translation gives CASSIRTSGSTGELFF. The chain is built from TRBV19 and TRBJ2-2; 13 bases fit TRBD2. Unmatched junction bases numbered 1, after V lost 2 bases and J lost 4 bases. From germline, CDR1 is LNHDA and CDR2 SQIVND (reference sequence). The length of the CDR3 is 16 residues.

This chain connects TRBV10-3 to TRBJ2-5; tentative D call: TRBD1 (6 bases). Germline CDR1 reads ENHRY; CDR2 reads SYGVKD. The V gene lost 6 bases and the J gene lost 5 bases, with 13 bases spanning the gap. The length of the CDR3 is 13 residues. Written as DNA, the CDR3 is TGTGCCATCAGCGGACAGATCCGGGAGACCCAGTACTTC. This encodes CAISGQIRETQYF.

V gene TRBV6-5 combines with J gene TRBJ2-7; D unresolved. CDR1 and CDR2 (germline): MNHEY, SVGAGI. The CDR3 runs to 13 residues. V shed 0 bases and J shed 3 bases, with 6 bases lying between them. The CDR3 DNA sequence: TGTGCCAGCAGTTACTCGGCTGACTACGAGCAGTACTTC. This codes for CASSYSADYEQYF.

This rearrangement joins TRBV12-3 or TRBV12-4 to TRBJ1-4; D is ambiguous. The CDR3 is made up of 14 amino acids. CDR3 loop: CASHRSLSNEKLFF. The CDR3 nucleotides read TGTGCTAGCCACAGATCACTTTCTAATGAAAAACTGTTTTTT.

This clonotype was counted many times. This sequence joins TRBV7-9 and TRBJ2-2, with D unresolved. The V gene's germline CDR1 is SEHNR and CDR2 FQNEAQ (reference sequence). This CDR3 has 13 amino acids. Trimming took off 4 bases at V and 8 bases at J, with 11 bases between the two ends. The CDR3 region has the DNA TGTGCCAGCAGCTACCAGAGATATGGGGAGCTGTTTTTT. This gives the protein CASSYQRYGELFF.

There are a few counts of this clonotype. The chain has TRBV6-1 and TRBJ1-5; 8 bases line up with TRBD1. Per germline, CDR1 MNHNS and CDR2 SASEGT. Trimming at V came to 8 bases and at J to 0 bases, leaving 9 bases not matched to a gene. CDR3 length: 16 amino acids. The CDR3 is CASGDWTGPSNQPQHF. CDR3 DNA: TGTGCCAGCGGAGATTGGACAGGGCCTAGCAATCAGCCCCAGCATTTT.

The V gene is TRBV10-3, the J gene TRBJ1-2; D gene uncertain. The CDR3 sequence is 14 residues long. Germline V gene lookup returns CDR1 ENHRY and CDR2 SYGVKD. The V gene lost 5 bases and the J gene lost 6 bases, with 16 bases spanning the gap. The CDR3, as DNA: TGTGCCATCAGTCCGACTAGCGGGAAGGATGGCTACACCTTC. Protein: CAISPTSGKDGYTF.

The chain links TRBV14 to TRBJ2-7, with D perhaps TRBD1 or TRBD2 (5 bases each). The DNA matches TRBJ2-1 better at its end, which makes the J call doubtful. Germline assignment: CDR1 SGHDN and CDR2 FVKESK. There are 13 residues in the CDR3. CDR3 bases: TGTGCCAGCAGCCAGGGGGCCTACAATGAGCAGTTCTTC. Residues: CASSQGAYNEQFF.

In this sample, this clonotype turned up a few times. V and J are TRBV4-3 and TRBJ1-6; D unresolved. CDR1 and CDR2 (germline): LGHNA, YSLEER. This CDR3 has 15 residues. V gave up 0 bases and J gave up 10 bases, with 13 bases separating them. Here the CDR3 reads CASSQDGGIGSPLHF. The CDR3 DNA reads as TGCGCCAGCAGCCAAGATGGTGGAATAGGCTCACCCCTCCACTTT.

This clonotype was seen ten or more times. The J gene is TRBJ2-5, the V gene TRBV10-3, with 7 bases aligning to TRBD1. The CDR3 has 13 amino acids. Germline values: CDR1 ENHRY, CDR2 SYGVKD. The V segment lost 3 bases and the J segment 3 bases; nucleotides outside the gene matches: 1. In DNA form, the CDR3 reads TGTGCCATCAGTGAAGGGACAGAAGAGACCCAGTACTTC. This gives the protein CAISEGTEETQYF.

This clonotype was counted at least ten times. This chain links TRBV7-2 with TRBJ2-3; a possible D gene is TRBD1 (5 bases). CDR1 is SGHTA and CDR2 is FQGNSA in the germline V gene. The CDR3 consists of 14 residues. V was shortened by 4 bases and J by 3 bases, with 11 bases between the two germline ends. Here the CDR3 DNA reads TGTGCCAGCAGCTCCAGGACAACTACAGATACGCAGTATTTT. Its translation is CASSSRTTTDTQYF.

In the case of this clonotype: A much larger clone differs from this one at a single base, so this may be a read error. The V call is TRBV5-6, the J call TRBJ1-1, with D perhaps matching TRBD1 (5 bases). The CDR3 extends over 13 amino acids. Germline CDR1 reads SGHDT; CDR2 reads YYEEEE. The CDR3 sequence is CASSTWTHTEALF. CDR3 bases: TGTGCCAGCAGTACCTGGACACACACTGAAGCTCTCTTT. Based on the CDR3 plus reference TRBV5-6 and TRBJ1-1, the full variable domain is DAGVTQSPTHLIKTRGQQVTLRCSPKSGHDTVSWYQQALGQGPQFIFQYYEEEERQRGNFPDRFSGHQFPNYSSELNVNALLLGDSALYLCASSTWTHTEALFGQGTRLTVV.

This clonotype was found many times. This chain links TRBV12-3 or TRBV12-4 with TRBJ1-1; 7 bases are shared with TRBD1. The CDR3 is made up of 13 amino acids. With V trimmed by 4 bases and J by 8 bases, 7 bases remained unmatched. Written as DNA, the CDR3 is TGTGCCAGCAGTTCCGAAGGGGGCGAGGAAGCTTTCTTT. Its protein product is CASSSEGGEEAFF.

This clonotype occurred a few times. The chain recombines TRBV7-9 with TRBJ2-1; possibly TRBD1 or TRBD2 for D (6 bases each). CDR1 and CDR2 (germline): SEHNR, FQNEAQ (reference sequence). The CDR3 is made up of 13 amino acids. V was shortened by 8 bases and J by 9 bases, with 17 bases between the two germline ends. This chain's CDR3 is CASVEGGLGEQFF. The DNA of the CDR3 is TGTGCCAGCGTGGAGGGGGGTCTGGGTGAGCAGTTCTTC.